This TCR beta chain was retrieved from a study of blood T cell repertoires in COVID-19 (dated by TCRdb to the early 2020s). Broadly, across the study: Samples covering the acute and convalescent phases of COVID-19 were provided by collaborators in the United States, Italy and Spain. The prospective study material was composed of cDNA or gDNA derived from T cells, B-cell-depleted T cells, or PBMCs. Subjects who had been exposed to COVID-19, were actively infected with it, or had recovered from it provided the deeply sampled blood TCRbeta repertoires that made up the dataset. A freely available public database, intended as a resource for researchers studying the immune response to SARS-CoV-2, is where the repertoires were released. The samples were drawn from the first 160 participants of the ongoing ImmuneRACE study and from 1,200 or so subjects provided by 6 global collaborators. Sample metadata almost always included a de-identified subject ID, COVID-19 status, age in years and sex. Where available, HLA class I and class II types were taken from metadata supplied by the sample provider and were not determined by assay-based typing. Overall results and qualifications from the work: How much clinical and demographic metadata was included differed by source and by participant, and the metadata was provided uncurated.

In the case of this clone: Its antigen is still unknown. No per-base quality is available; no much larger clone lies one base away.

From the cysteine up to the phenylalanine, the CDR3 has a length of 14 residues. This entry keeps only the CDR3 DNA: 42 bases, framed from base 1. The germline V gene (reference sequence) specifies LNHDA as CDR1 and SQIVND as CDR2. Between the V and J ends, shortened by 5 bases and 0 bases respectively, the junction contains 7 bases. Participants in the prospective study were enrolled through a virtual design, were aged roughly 18 to 100 years, and lived in about 25 United States geographic areas. In the prospective study, participants were assigned to cohorts based on the clinical history participants reported in a screening survey and a study questionnaire. Each participant in the prospective study had whole blood, serum and a nasopharyngeal or oropharyngeal swab collected by mobile phlebotomists. Over a roughly two-month period, participants in the prospective study had the option of providing additional blood draws and questionnaires. Blood samples from the prospective study were shipped frozen or at room temperature prior to DNA extraction.

The immunoSEQ Assay, a bias-controlled multiplex PCR, was used to amplify TCRbeta CDR3 regions from genomic DNA. As for how the authors treated the data: The number of nucleated cells in each sample was estimated from the amplification of reference gene primers within the assay. Sequence reads were collapsed and filtered to measure the absolute abundance of every unique TCRbeta CDR3 rearrangement. Productive Simpson clonality was computed per sample as the square root of Simpson's diversity index over productive rearrangements. TCRdb provides this immuneACCESS table in a form limited to in-frame rearrangements. Some clones are lacking; in checked studies, under half of them reflect an unresolved V gene, and why the rest are absent is not known. V, J and clone size are those of that table, while D and trimming were read from the DNA. Present in this sample are around 250,000 clones, about 90% of which were seen just once. Jointly, the top ten make up 0.95% to 1.5% of the sample.

The sequenced material came from PBMCs or T cells enriched from blood (not recorded which). The sequence joins TRBV19 to TRBJ2-2, with the D gene uncertain. This receptor was identified in a human donor in a cohort exposed to, infected with or recovered from COVID-19 (not recorded which). The donor label of this sample is uncertain. In nucleotide form, the sequence is TGTGCCAGTAGTGGCCTCGCGAACACCGGGGAGCTGTTTTTT. This gives the protein CASSGLANTGELFF.